Below, one T cell receptor (beta chain) is given with its context. Its antigen remains unidentified. The sample comes from a study of T cell clonotyping in hematopoietic cell transplantation. Whole-study context: Recipients' pretransplant samples followed cytoreduction.

The assay was immunoSEQ multiplex PCR, and TCRdb's table has in-frame clones only and misses some. The top ten hold around 1.7% of the sample, which has tens of thousands of clones, about 96% seen once. Overall study results and limits: Without cell sorting, CD4 versus CD8 contributions remain unresolved. Recipient TCR diversity dropped after transplant; expanded clonotypes rose from day 30 to 180. Graft donor and pretransplant recipient Inverse Simpson Index values predicted broader posttransplant TCR diversity.

Time point specified: recipient sample about 28 days before transplant, after cytoreduction. Trimming cost V 0 bases and J 3 bases; bases outside gene matches: 5. The CDR3 sequence is 15 residues long. The germline gives CDR1 SQVTM, CDR2 ANQGSEA. This material consisted of peripheral blood mononuclear cells, taken before stem cell transplant. The gene calls are TRBV29-1 and TRBJ2-7, with 10 bases aligning to TRBD2. The receptor was derived from a woman aged 45-65 years with acute myeloid leukemia. Some clones in this sample may be carry-over from other donors' samples. Here the CDR3 DNA reads TGCAGCGTTGAAGATCTAAGCGGGAGGGACTACGAGCAGTACTTC. This sequence encodes CSVEDLSGRDYEQYF.